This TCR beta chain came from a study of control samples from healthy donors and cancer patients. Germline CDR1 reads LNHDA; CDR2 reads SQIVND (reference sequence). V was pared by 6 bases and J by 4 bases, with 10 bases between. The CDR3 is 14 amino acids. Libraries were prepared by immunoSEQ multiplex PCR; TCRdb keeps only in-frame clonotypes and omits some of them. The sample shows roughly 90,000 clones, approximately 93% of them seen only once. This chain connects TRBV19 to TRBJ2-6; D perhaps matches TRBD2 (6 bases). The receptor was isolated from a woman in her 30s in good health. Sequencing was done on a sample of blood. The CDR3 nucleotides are TGTGCCAGTAGAGGGAGGTCCGGGGCCAACGTCCTGACTTTC. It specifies CASRGRSGANVLTF.